A single sample is the source of the 5 T cell receptor beta chains below, sequenced in a study of tumor-infiltrating lymphocytes in primary liver carcinoma. Synthesis of TCR beta cDNA was carried out from approximately 0.55 ug total RNA with a constant-region primer. Library construction for TCR beta comprised three nested multiplex PCR rounds performed with slightly modified ARM-PCR. PCR rounds one and two used TRBV1-TRBV30 forward primers with a C-beta reverse primer for around 11 cycles each. TCRdb recomputed calls from the multiplex PCR reads with MiXCR, one row per CDR3 protein. The sample lists around 330,000 distinct CDR3 sequences, about 60% seen once, with about 9.4% in the top ten. Germline DNA was also extracted, while the blood RNA originated from unsorted whole blood. The sample was peripheral blood. These receptors came from a man aged 35 to 55 with primary liver carcinoma and hepatitis B virus infection.

This clonotype was seen ten or more times. The chain joins TRBV12-3 or TRBV12-4 to TRBJ2-1; D possibly corresponds to TRBD1 (6 bases). This CDR3 comprises 13 residues. With 4 bases removed from V and 7 bases from J, the gap between germline ends came to 11 bases. DNA of the CDR3: TGTGCCAGCAGTTCACAGGGTTTGAATGAGCAGTTCTTC. Protein product: CASSSQGLNEQFF.

A single count supports this clonotype. An end of the junction differs from the germline gene, which may be a read error. The V and J genes are TRBV6-1 and TRBJ2-2, with 10 bases lining up with TRBD1. Germline V gives CDR1 MNHNS, CDR2 SASEGT. This CDR3 has 17 residues. This CDR3 is CASSLTGGAPNAGEPFF. CDR3 DNA sequence: TGTGCCAGCAGTTTGACAGGGGGCGCGCCGAACGCCGGGGAGCCGTTTTTT.

This clonotype was picked up a small number of times. The CDR3 spells CASSLYRSLSYEQYF. CDR3 nucleotide sequence: TGTGCCAGCAGCTTGTATCGCAGCCTCTCCTACGAGCAGTACTTC. The chain joins TRBV5-4 to TRBJ2-7; D is ambiguous. This CDR3 comprises 15 residues. CDR1 and CDR2 (germline): SGHNT, YYREEE (reference sequence). Trimming left V 1 base short and J 0 bases short, with 11 bases between.

As for this clonotype: This could be a read error, since a much larger clone is one nucleotide away. The gene calls are TRBV6-2 or TRBV6-3 and TRBJ2-3; no reliable D call. The CDR3 spans 15 residues. The germline V gene has CDR1 MNHEY and CDR2 SVGEGT. This CDR3 is CVSLDRQTGTDTQYF. The CDR3 nucleotides read TGTGTCAGCTTGGATCGCCAGACTGGCACAGATACGCAGTATTTT.

For this clonotype: This may stem from a read error, because a much larger clone lies one nucleotide away. The genes are TRBV4-1 and TRBJ2-2, with a tentative D call TRBD2 (6 bases). CDR3 length equals 16 residues. Per germline, CDR1 MGHRA and CDR2 YSYEKL. CDR3: CASSQEGGLVPGQLFF. The CDR3 DNA sequence: TGCGCCAGCAGCCAAGAGGGGGGTCTGGTGCCCGGGCAGCTGTTTTTT.